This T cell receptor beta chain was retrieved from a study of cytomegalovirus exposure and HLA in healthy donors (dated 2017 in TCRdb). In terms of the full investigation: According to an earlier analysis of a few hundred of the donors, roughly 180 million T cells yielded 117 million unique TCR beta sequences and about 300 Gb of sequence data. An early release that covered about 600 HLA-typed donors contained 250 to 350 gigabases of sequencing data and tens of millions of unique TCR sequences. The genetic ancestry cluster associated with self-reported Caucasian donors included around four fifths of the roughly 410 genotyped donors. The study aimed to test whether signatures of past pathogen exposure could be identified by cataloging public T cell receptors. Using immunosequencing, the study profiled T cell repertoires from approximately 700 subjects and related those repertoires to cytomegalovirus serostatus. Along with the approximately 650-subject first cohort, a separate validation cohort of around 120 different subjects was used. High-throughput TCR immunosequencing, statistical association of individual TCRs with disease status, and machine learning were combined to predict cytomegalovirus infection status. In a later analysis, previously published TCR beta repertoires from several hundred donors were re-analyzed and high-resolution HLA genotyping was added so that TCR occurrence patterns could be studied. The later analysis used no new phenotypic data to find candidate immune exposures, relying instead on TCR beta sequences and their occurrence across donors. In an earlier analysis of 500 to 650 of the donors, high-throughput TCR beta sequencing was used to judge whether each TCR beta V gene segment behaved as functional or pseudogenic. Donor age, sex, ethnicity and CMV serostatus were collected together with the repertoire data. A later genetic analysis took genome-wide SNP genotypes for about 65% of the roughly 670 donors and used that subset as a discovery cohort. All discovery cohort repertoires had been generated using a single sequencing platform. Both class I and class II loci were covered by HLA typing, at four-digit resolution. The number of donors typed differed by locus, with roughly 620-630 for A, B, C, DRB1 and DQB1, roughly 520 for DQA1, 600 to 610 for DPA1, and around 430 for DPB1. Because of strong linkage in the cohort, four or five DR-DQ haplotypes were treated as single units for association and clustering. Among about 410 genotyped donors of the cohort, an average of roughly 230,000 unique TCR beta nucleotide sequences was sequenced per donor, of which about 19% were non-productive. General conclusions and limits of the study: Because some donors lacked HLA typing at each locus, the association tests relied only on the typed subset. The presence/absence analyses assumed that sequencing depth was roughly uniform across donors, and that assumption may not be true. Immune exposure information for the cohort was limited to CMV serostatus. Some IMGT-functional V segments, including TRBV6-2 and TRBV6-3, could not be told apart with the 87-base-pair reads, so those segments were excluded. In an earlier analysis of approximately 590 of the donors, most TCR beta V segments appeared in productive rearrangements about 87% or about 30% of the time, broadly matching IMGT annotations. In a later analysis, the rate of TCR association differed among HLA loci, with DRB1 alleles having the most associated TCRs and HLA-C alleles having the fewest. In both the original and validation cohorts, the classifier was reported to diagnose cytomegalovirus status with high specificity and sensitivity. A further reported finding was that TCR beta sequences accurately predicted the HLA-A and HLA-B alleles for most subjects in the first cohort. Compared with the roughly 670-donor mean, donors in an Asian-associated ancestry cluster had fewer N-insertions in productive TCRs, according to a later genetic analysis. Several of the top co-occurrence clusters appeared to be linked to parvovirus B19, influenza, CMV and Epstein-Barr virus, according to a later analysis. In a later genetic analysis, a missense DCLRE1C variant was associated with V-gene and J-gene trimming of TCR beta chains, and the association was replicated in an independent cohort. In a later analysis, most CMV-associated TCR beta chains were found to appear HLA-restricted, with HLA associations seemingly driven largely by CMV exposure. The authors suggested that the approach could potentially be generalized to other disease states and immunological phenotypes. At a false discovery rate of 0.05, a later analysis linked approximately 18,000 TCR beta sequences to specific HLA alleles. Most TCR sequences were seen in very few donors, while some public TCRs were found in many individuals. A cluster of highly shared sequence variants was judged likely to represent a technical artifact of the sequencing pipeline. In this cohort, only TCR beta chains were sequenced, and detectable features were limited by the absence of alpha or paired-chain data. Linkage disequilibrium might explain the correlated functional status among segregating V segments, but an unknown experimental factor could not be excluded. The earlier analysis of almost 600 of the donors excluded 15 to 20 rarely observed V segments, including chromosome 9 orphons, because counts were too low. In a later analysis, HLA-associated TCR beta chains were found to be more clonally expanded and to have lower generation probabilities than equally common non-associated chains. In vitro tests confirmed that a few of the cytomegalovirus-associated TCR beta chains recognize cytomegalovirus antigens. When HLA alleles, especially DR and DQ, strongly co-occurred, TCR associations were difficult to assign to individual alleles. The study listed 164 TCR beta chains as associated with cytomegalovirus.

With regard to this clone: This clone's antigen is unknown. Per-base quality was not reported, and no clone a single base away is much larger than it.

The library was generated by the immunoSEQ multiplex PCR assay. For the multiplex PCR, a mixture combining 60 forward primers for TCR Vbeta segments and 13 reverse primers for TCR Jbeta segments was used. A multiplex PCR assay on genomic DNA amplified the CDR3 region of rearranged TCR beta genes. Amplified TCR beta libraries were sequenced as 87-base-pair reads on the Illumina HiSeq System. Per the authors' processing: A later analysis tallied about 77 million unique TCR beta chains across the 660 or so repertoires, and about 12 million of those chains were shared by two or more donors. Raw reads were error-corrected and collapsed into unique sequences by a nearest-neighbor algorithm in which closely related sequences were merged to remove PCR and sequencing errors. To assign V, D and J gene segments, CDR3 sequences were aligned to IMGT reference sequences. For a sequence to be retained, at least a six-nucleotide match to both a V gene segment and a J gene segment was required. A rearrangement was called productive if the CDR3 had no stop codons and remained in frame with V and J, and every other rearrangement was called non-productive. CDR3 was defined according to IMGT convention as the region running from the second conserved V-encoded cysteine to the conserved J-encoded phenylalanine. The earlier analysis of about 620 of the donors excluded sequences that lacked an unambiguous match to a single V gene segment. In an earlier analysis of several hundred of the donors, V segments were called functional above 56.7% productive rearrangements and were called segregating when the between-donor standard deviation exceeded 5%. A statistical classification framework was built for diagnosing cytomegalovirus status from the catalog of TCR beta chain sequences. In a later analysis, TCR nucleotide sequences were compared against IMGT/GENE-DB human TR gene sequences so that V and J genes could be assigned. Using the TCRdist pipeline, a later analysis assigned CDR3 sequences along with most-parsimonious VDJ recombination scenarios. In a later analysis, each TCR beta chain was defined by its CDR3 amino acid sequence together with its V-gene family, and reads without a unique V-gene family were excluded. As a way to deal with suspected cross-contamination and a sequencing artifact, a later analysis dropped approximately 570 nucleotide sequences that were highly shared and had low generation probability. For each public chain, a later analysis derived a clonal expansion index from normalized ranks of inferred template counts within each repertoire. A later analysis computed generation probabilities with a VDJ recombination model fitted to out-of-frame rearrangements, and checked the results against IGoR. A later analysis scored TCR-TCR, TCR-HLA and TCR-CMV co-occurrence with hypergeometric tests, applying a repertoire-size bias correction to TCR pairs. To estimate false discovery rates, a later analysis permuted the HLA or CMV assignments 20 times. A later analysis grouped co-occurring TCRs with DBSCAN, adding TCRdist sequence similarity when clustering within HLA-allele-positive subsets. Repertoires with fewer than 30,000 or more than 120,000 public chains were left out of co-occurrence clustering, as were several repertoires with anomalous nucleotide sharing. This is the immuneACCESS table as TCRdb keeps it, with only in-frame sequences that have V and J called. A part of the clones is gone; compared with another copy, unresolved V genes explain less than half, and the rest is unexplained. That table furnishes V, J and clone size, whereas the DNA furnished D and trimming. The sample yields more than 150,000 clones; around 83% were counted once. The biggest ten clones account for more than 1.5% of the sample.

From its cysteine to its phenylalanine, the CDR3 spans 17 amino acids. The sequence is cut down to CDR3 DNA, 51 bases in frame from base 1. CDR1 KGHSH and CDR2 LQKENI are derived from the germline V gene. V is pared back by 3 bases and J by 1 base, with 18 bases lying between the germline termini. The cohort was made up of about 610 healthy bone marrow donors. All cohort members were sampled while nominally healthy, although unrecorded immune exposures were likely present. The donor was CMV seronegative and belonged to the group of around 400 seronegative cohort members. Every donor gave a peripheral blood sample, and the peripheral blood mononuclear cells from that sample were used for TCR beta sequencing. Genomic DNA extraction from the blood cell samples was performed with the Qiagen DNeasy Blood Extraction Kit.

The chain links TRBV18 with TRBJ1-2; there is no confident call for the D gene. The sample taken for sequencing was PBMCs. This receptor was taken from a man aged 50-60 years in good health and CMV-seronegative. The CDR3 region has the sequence CASSPSLGSEDNYGYTF. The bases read TGTGCCAGCTCACCCTCCCTGGGTTCCGAGGATAACTATGGCTACACCTTC.